A single sample gave rise to the 24 T cell receptor beta chains below, sequenced in a study of cytomegalovirus exposure and HLA in healthy donors. The PCR contained 60 Vbeta and 13 Jbeta primers. Here immunoSEQ multiplex PCR was the method, and the copy in TCRdb shows in-frame clones only, minus some. This repertoire shows around 170,000 clones, about 84% found once; its top ten account for 1.3%. What was sequenced was PBMCs. Every receptor here comes from a man over 45 in good health and CMV-seropositive.

This clone was recorded only once. The rearrangement uses TRBV9 and TRBJ2-1, with 10 bases lining up with TRBD2. The junction had 9 bases not matched to a gene; V was cut back by 2 bases and J by 7 bases. There are 16 residues in the CDR3. From germline, CDR1 is SGDLS and CDR2 YYNGEE. CDR3 nucleotides: TGTGCCAGCAGCGTTGTTAGCGGGGGGCTGGGTAATGAGCAGTTCTTC. Translated: CASSVVSGGLGNEQFF.

The chain links TRBV7-9 to TRBJ2-5, with 8 bases fitting TRBD2. The CDR3 sequence is 14 residues long. V gave up 5 bases and J gave up 5 bases; unmatched junction bases: 7. Germline CDR1 reads SEHNR; CDR2 reads FQNEAQ (reference sequence). The CDR3, as DNA: TGTGCCAGCAGCCCCGGGGGGGTTAGGGAGACCCAGTACTTC. Translating it yields CASSPGGVRETQYF. The whole variable domain, filled in from reference TRBV7-9 and TRBJ2-5, reads DTGVSQNPRHKITKRGQNVTFRCDPISEHNRLYWYRQTLGQGPEFLTYFQNEAQLEKSRLLSDRFSAERPKGSFSTLEIQRTEQGDSAMYLCASSPGGVRETQYFGPGTRLLVL.

V usage is TRBV18 and J usage is TRBJ2-3; D unclear. The CDR3 runs to 14 residues. With 5 bases removed from V and 2 bases from J, the gap between germline ends came to 11 bases. The germline V gene has CDR1 KGHSH and CDR2 LQKENI. CDR3 coding DNA: TGTGCCAGCTCAGCTTTCCCGGTCACAGATACGCAGTATTTT. Protein product: CASSAFPVTDTQYF.

The genes are TRBV7-8 and TRBJ2-3; D might be TRBD2 (7 bases). The V and J ends lost 4 bases and 0 bases respectively, with 14 bases between them. Germline CDR1 and CDR2: SGHVS and FQNEAQ. CDR3 length: 16 amino acids. The CDR3, as DNA: TGTGCCAGCAGCTCGTGGGGGGGGGCTAGCACAGATACGCAGTATTTT. Translated: CASSSWGGASTDTQYF.

The rearrangement uses TRBV18 and TRBJ2-3; D is perhaps TRBD1 (5 bases). The CDR3 spans 15 residues. Germline-derived CDR1 and CDR2 are KGHSH and LQKENI. Trimming removed 10 bases from V and 0 bases from J, with 17 bases in between. This CDR3 reads CATWYQGSSTDTQYF. As DNA, the CDR3 is TGTGCCACCTGGTATCAGGGCTCTAGCACAGATACGCAGTATTTT.

The chain recombines TRBV10-3 with TRBJ1-1; 8 bases agree with TRBD1. V shed 6 bases and J 1 base; nucleotides not matched to a gene: 10. CDR3 length: 16 residues. Germline assignment: CDR1 ENHRY and CDR2 SYGVKD. This chain's CDR3 is CAIRRGTGRENTEAFF. The CDR3 coding sequence is TGTGCCATCAGAAGGGGGACAGGTAGGGAGAACACTGAAGCTTTCTTT.

The V gene is TRBV14, the J gene TRBJ2-5; D not certain. Trimming removed 2 bases at V and 1 base at J, with 5 bases between. CDR1 and CDR2 from the germline V gene are SGHDN and FVKESK. The CDR3 loop spans 13 amino acids. This CDR3 is CASSQWPQETQYF. The CDR3 region has the DNA TGTGCCAGCAGCCAATGGCCCCAAGAGACCCAGTACTTC.

The chain couples TRBV11-2 to TRBJ2-1; weak D call: TRBD1 (5 bases). CDR1 SGHAT and CDR2 FQNNGV come from the germline V gene. The CDR3 is made up of 16 amino acids. Trimming removed 5 bases from V and 0 bases from J, with 14 bases in between. CDR3 in DNA: TGTGCCAGCAGCAGACAGTCCCTCAGCTCCTACAATGAGCAGTTCTTC. Its protein product is CASSRQSLSSYNEQFF. The full variable domain, rest sourced from reference TRBV11-2 and TRBJ2-1, is EAGVAQSPRYKIIEKRQSVAFWCNPISGHATLYWYQQILGQGPKLLIQFQNNGVVDDSQLPKDRFSAERLKGVDSTLKIQPAKLEDSAVYLCASSRQSLSSYNEQFFGPGTRLTVL.

V usage is TRBV19 and J usage is TRBJ2-6, with D maybe TRBD2 (7 bases). This CDR3 comprises 17 residues. CDR1 is LNHDA and CDR2 is SQIVND in the germline V gene (reference sequence). Trimming pared 3 bases from V and 1 base from J, leaving 13 bases between. In DNA, the CDR3 is TGTGCCAGTAGTATTGCGGGGGCACCTTCTGGGGCCAACGTCCTGACTTTC. It yields the protein CASSIAGAPSGANVLTF. Based on the CDR3 plus reference TRBV19 and TRBJ2-6, the full variable domain is DGGITQSPKYLFRKEGQNVTLSCEQNLNHDAMYWYRQDPGQGLRLIYYSQIVNDFQKGDIAEGYSVSREKKESFPLTVTSAQKNPTAFYLCASSIAGAPSGANVLTFGAGSRLTVL.

In nucleotides, the CDR3 is TGTGCCTGGAGGTTCTTAGGACAGCTCCACTACAATGAGCAGTTCTTC. Protein product: CAWRFLGQLHYNEQFF. V gene TRBV30 combines with J gene TRBJ2-1, with D perhaps matching TRBD1 (6 bases). Germline V gene sequence: CDR1 GTSNPN, CDR2 SVGIG (reference sequence). V dropped 3 bases and J dropped 3 bases, with 18 bases sitting between them. The CDR3 extends over 16 amino acids.

The chain carries TRBV6-1 and TRBJ2-7, with D tentatively TRBD1 (5 bases). Germline assignment: CDR1 MNHNS and CDR2 SASEGT. CDR3 length: 14 amino acids. Trimming shortened V by 4 bases and J by 2 bases, and 12 bases separated the two germline ends. The CDR3 spells CASSGRVPPYEQYF. In DNA form, the CDR3 reads TGTGCCAGCAGTGGCAGGGTCCCCCCCTACGAGCAGTACTTC.

The chain combines TRBV7-9 with TRBJ1-2, with 10 bases matching TRBD1. V was clipped by 5 bases and J by 1 base; unmatched bases: 10. Germline V CDR1 and CDR2: SEHNR, FQNEAQ (reference sequence). The CDR3 contains 17 residues. CDR3: CASSTSGTGAFNYGYTF. The DNA of the CDR3 is TGTGCCAGCAGCACCTCCGGGACAGGGGCGTTTAACTATGGCTACACCTTC.

This sequence joins TRBV28 and TRBJ2-7; tentative D call: TRBD2 (6 bases). The CDR3 has 14 residues. Germline V lookup: CDR1 MDHEN, CDR2 SYDVKM. Trimming removed 7 bases at V and 3 bases at J, with 16 bases between. The CDR3 region is CASMGPRRGYEQYF. The CDR3 bases are TGTGCCAGCATGGGACCCCGGAGGGGCTACGAGCAGTACTTC.

V usage is TRBV28 and J usage is TRBJ2-1; maybe TRBD2 (7 bases). V was clipped by 7 bases and J by 3 bases, with 16 bases between them. Germline loops: CDR1 MDHEN, CDR2 SYDVKM. The CDR3 extends over 15 amino acids. CDR3 residues: CASTPGGLVYNEQFF. CDR3 bases: TGTGCCAGCACCCCGGGGGGCCTTGTCTACAATGAGCAGTTCTTC.

This clone has a handful of counts. The chain links TRBV29-1 to TRBJ2-1; the D gene is possibly TRBD1 (6 bases). Germline CDR1 and CDR2: SQVTM and ANQGSEA. V lost 6 bases to trimming and J lost 0 bases, with 21 bases between them. The CDR3 spans 17 residues. CDR3 in DNA: TGCAGCGTCGCAGGGGCTTCTTTCCTAAGCTCCTACAATGAGCAGTTCTTC. It translates to CSVAGASFLSSYNEQFF.

The rearrangement uses TRBV7-8 and TRBJ1-1; 11 bases fit TRBD1. There are 14 residues in the CDR3. Germline CDR1 reads SGHVS; CDR2 reads FQNEAQ. J lost 4 bases, V lost 4 bases, and 2 bases had no gene match. The CDR3 reads CASSWTGGVTEAFF. In DNA, the CDR3 is TGTGCCAGCAGCTGGACAGGGGGCGTCACTGAAGCTTTCTTT.

The CDR3 region has the DNA TGTGCCAGCAGCCAAGATGGGAAGGGGAGGGCTTTCTTT. Its translation: CASSQDGKGRAFF. This sequence joins TRBV4-2 and TRBJ1-1; D may be TRBD1 (5 bases). Germline CDR1 reads LGHNA; CDR2 reads YNFKEQ. V was pared by 0 bases and J by 11 bases, with 13 bases between. This CDR3 has 13 amino acids.

For the CDR3, the DNA is TGTGCCAGCTCACCAACAGGTGTTTATGGTCAGCCCCAGCATTTT. Translation gives CASSPTGVYGQPQHF. The chain combines TRBV18 with TRBJ1-5, with a tentative D call TRBD1 (5 bases). The CDR3 consists of 15 residues. The V gene's germline CDR1 is KGHSH and CDR2 LQKENI. V lost 2 bases, J lost 6 bases, and 14 bases lay in between.

A note on this clone: This specimen includes other DNA sequences encoding the same CDR3. The genes are TRBV5-1 and TRBJ2-7; 7 nucleotides align to TRBD1. Per germline, CDR1 SGHRS and CDR2 YFSETQ. With 4 bases clipped from V and 2 bases from J, the junction kept 6 bases outside the gene matches. The CDR3 has 14 residues. The CDR3 reads CASSLWQGAYEQYF. The CDR3 nucleotides read TGCGCCAGCAGCCTGTGGCAGGGGGCCTACGAGCAGTACTTC.

This clone was observed a single time. CDR3 residues: CASSLPQGRPEAFF. The CDR3 nucleotides are TGCGCCAGCAGCTTGCCTCAGGGCCGCCCTGAAGCTTTCTTT. The rearrangement joins TRBV5-1 to TRBJ1-1, with a weak D call TRBD1 (5 bases). The V and J ends lost 1 base and 6 bases respectively, with 13 bases between them. Germline V CDR1 and CDR2: SGHRS, YFSETQ. This CDR3 is 14 amino acids long. Filled out from reference TRBV5-1 and TRBJ1-1, the complete variable domain reads KAGVTQTPRYLIKTRGQQVTLSCSPISGHRSVSWYQQTPGQGLQFLFEYFSETQRNKGNFPGRFSGRQFSNSRSEMNVSTLELGDSALYLCASSLPQGRPEAFFGQGTRLTVV.

V and J are TRBV28 and TRBJ1-5; D is perhaps TRBD1 (5 bases). There are 14 residues in the CDR3. Trimming cost V 5 bases and J 0 bases, with 8 bases left between them. The germline CDR1 and CDR2 sequences are MDHEN and SYDVKM. The CDR3 here is CASSPGGSNQPQHF. The CDR3 DNA reads as TGTGCCAGCAGTCCGGGGGGTAGCAATCAGCCCCAGCATTTT. The complete variable domain, with remaining parts taken from reference TRBV28 and TRBJ1-5, reads DVKVTQSSRYLVKRTGEKVFLECVQDMDHENMFWYRQDPGLGLRLIYFSYDVKMKEKGDIPEGYSVSREKKERFSLILESASTNQTSMYLCASSPGGSNQPQHFGDGTRLSIL.

This clone has only a few counts. The V gene is TRBV30, the J gene TRBJ1-5; D gene unclear. V was pared by 2 bases and J by 2 bases, with 10 bases between. From germline, CDR1 is GTSNPN and CDR2 SVGIG (reference sequence). This CDR3 is built from 14 residues. CDR3 DNA sequence: TGTGCCTGGAGTACCGGGATTCGCAATCAGCCCCAGCATTTT. Its protein product is CAWSTGIRNQPQHF.

The chain has TRBV9 and TRBJ2-2; perhaps TRBD1 as D (7 bases). Germline CDR1 SGDLS, CDR2 YYNGEE. Trimming removed 3 bases at V and 5 bases at J, with 20 bases between. The CDR3 length is 17 residues. The CDR3 DNA sequence: TGTGCCAGCAGCGAGGGCCCCATCAGGGGGGCGACCGGGGAGCTGTTTTTT. The encoded protein is CASSEGPIRGATGELFF.

This sequence joins TRBV9 and TRBJ2-1, with TRBD2 matching over 8 bases. Germline trimming cut 4 bases from V and 2 bases from J; bases unmatched to any gene: 2. From germline, CDR1 is SGDLS and CDR2 YYNGEE. This CDR3 region has 14 residues. CDR3 sequence (DNA): TGTGCCAGCAGCACTAGCGGAACCTACAATGAGCAGTTCTTC. This sequence encodes CASSTSGTYNEQFF.